This is a list of T cell receptor beta chains from one sample in a study of Ad26.COV2.S vaccination and SARS-CoV-2 variants. Profiled with immunoSEQ multiplex PCR; TCRdb holds only in-frame clones, not every one. The data show more than 85,000 clones, over 70% seen once. Sample: peripheral blood, taken after recovery from COVID-19. Receptors originate from a human donor who had recovered from COVID-19. Both conserved end residues are trimmed from each CDR3. The order of the fields is CDR3 protein, V gene, J gene.

CDR3: AITPLGPHSGNTIY
V: TRBV10-3
J: TRBJ1-3

CDR3: SVADGAYEQY
V: TRBV29-1
J: TRBJ2-7

CDR3: ASSLEGGTNTGELF
V: TRBV7-7
J: TRBJ2-2

CDR3: ASSRLIGKLF
V: TRBV4-1
J: TRBJ1-4

CDR3: ASRLGSTSGGAYNEQF
V: TRBV7-9
J: TRBJ2-1

CDR3: ASSIDDGGNTGELF
V: TRBV5-1
J: TRBJ2-2

CDR3: ASSSTGNYEQY
V: TRBV6-5
J: TRBJ2-7

CDR3: ASSADRGGTEAF
V: TRBV5-1
J: TRBJ1-1

CDR3: ASSYSSHTEAF
V: TRBV6-2/TRBV6-3
J: TRBJ1-1

CDR3: ASSLTGTSSYEQY
V: TRBV19
J: TRBJ2-7

CDR3: ASSSGTGLYEQY
V: TRBV5-5
J: TRBJ2-7

CDR3: ASSLGPNREAF
V: TRBV9
J: TRBJ1-1

CDR3: ASSPSGVNTEAF
V: TRBV18
J: TRBJ1-1

CDR3: ATSRSKGRAETQY
V: TRBV15
J: TRBJ2-5

CDR3: ASSSIYQQNNEKLF
V: TRBV7-9
J: TRBJ1-4

CDR3: ASSSRGDSYEQY
V: TRBV6-5
J: TRBJ2-7